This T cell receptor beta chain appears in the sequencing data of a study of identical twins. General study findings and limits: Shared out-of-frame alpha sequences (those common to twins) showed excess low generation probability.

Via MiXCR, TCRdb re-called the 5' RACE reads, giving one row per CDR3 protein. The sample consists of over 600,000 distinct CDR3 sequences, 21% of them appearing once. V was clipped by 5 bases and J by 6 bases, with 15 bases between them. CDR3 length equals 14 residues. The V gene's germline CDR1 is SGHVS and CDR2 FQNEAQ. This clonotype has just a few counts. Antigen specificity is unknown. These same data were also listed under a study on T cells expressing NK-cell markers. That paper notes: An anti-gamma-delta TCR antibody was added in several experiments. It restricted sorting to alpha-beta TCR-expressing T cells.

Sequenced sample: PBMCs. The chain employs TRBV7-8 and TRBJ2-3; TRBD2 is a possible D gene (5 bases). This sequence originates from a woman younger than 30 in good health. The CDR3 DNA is TGTGCCAGCAGCCGCGGGCTTTCAGCCGATACGCAGTATTTT. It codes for CASSRGLSADTQYF.